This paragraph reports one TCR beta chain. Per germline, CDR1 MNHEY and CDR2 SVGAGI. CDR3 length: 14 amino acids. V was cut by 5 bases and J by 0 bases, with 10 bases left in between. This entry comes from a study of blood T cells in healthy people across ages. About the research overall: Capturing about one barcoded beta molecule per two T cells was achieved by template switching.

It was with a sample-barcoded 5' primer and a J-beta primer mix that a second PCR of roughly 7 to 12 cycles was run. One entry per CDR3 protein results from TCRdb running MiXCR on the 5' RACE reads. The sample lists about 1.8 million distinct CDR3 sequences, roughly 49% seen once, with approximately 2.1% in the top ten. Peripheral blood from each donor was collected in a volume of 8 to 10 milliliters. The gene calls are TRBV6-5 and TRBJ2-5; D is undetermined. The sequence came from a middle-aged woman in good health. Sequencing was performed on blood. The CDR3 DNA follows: TGTGCCAGCAGTCGCACACCGTACCAAGAGACCCAGTACTTC. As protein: CASSRTPYQETQYF.